Following are 2 T cell receptor beta chains from one sample sequenced in a study of control samples from healthy donors and cancer patients. Clones were sequenced by immunoSEQ multiplex PCR, and TCRdb holds only the in-frame ones, with some missing. This table has fewer than 200,000 clones, nearly 90% appearing once. Source material: blood. These receptors were taken from a woman aged 45-65 years in good health.

The chain carries TRBV6-2 or TRBV6-3 and TRBJ1-1; D not certain. The germline V gene has CDR1 MNHEY and CDR2 SVGEGT. CDR3 length: 14 amino acids. Trimming took off 2 bases at V and 2 bases at J, with 9 bases between the two ends. CDR3 DNA: TGTGCCAGCAGTTACACCGTTGACAACACTGAAGCTTTCTTT. This codes for CASSYTVDNTEAFF.

This chain joins TRBV5-5 and TRBJ2-7; D ambiguous. The CDR3 totals 13 residues. Deletions cut 4 bases from V and 3 bases from J, with 11 bases between. Looked up from germline, CDR1 is SGHKS and CDR2 is YYEKEE (reference sequence). CDR3 in amino acids: CASSGPRHYEQYF. In DNA form, the CDR3 reads TGTGCCAGCAGCGGCCCGCGTCACTACGAGCAGTACTTC.